This passage covers 19 T cell receptor beta chains from one sample sequenced in a study of T cell changes during pregnancy in multiple sclerosis. The data were produced by immunoSEQ multiplex PCR, yet TCRdb's version contains in-frame clones alone and is incomplete. The repertoire consists of 70,000 to 100,000 clones, with 90% to 95% occurring once and the leading ten covering approximately 4.7%. The sequencing used peripheral blood, collected in the first trimester of pregnancy. The origin of the receptors is a female donor with multiple sclerosis, enrolled in a pregnancy study.

The chain combines TRBV6-6 with TRBJ1-3, with D possibly matching TRBD1 (6 bases). The CDR3 sequence is 13 residues long. V was shortened by 8 bases and J by 4 bases, with 12 bases between the two germline ends. Germline CDR1 reads MNHNY; CDR2 reads SVGAGI (reference sequence). The CDR3 sequence: CASSGGPGNTIYF. CDR3 coding DNA: TGTGCCAGCTCCGGGGGGCCGGGAAACACCATATATTTT.

V and J are TRBV7-9 and TRBJ1-1, with TRBD1 matching over 9 bases. J was trimmed by 10 bases and V by 2 bases; bases with no gene match: 5. The CDR3 spans 13 residues. Per germline, CDR1 SEHNR and CDR2 FQNEAQ (reference sequence). The DNA of the CDR3 is TGTGCCAGCAGCTTAAGACAGGGGGAAGCAGCTTTCTTT. Amino acid sequence: CASSLRQGEAAFF. Supplemented by reference TRBV7-9 and TRBJ1-1, the full variable domain reads DTGVSQNPRHKITKRGQNVTFRCDPISEHNRLYWYRQTLGQGPEFLTYFQNEAQLEKSRLLSDRFSAERPKGSFSTLEIQRTEQGDSAMYLCASSLRQGEAAFFGQGTRLTVV.

This sequence joins TRBV6-1 and TRBJ2-1; perhaps TRBD2 as D (6 bases). Germline V gene sequence: CDR1 MNHNS, CDR2 SASEGT. V lost 7 bases and J 1 base, leaving 14 bases between the germline ends. The CDR3 is 15 amino acids. This CDR3 is CASIRVGGSYNEQFF. CDR3 in DNA: TGTGCCAGCATCAGGGTCGGGGGTTCCTACAATGAGCAGTTCTTC.

This chain joins TRBV5-4 and TRBJ2-7; perhaps TRBD2 as D (5 bases). The CDR3 consists of 14 residues. V lost 6 bases to trimming and J lost 5 bases, with 18 bases between them. CDR1 SGHNT and CDR2 YYREEE come from the germline V gene (reference sequence). The CDR3 DNA sequence: TGTGCCAGCACTGGGAGCCCCACTGTCGACGAGCAGTACTTC. Encoded protein: CASTGSPTVDEQYF.

The chain employs TRBV4-1 and TRBJ1-4; D remains ambiguous. The CDR3 length is 16 residues. Germline V gene data show CDR1 as MGHRA and CDR2 as YSYEKL. Deletions cut 4 bases from V and 0 bases from J, with 12 bases between. The CDR3 sequence: CASSPLFGATNEKLFF. Here the CDR3 DNA reads TGCGCCAGCAGCCCCCTCTTCGGTGCAACTAATGAAAAACTGTTTTTT.

CDR3 DNA sequence: TGTGCCAGCAGTGTGGAGGTAGTGAATACTTTTGGCTACACCTTC. It codes for CASSVEVVNTFGYTF. The rearrangement joins TRBV6-1 to TRBJ1-2; D is unclear. V was clipped by 4 bases and J by 7 bases, with 19 bases between them. This CDR3 region has 15 residues. Germline V CDR1 and CDR2: MNHNS, SASEGT.

The chain has TRBV9 and TRBJ1-2; 12 nucleotides match TRBD1. The ends lost 4 bases at V and 7 bases at J; junction bases unmatched: 14. The CDR3 sequence is 17 residues long. CDR1 SGDLS and CDR2 YYNGEE come from the germline V gene. The CDR3 nucleotides are TGTGCCAGCAGCCGCCGGGACAGGGGGCCTCTTCTCGGTGGCTACACCTTC. This sequence encodes CASSRRDRGPLLGGYTF. The full variable domain, its missing parts supplied by reference TRBV9 and TRBJ1-2, is DSGVTQTPKHLITATGQRVTLRCSPRSGDLSVYWYQQSLDQGLQFLIQYYNGEERAKGNILERFSAQQFPDLHSELNLSSLELGDSALYFCASSRRDRGPLLGGYTFGSGTRLTVV.

The chain couples TRBV9 to TRBJ1-2; D might be TRBD1 (5 bases). From germline, CDR1 is SGDLS and CDR2 YYNGEE. V lost 0 bases to trimming and J lost 5 bases, with 14 bases between them. The CDR3 is made up of 15 amino acids. As DNA, the CDR3 is TGTGCCAGCAGCGTAGCAGACAGCCTAAATTATGGCTACACCTTC. Its translation is CASSVADSLNYGYTF. Together with reference TRBV9 and TRBJ1-2, the CDR3 gives the full variable domain: DSGVTQTPKHLITATGQRVTLRCSPRSGDLSVYWYQQSLDQGLQFLIQYYNGEERAKGNILERFSAQQFPDLHSELNLSSLELGDSALYFCASSVADSLNYGYTFGSGTRLTVV.

The chain carries TRBV4-1 and TRBJ2-1, with 8 bases matching TRBD2. Trimming took 7 bases from V and 8 from J; bases not matched to a gene: 10. This CDR3 is built from 14 residues. CDR1 is MGHRA and CDR2 is YSYEKL in the germline V gene. The CDR3, as DNA: TGCGCCAGCAAACCCCTCGGGGGGGGGTATGAGCAGTTCTTC. Translating gives CASKPLGGGYEQFF.

V and J are TRBV5-6 and TRBJ1-2; no clear D gene. The germline CDR1 and CDR2 sequences are SGHDT and YYEEEE. This CDR3 is built from 14 residues. Trimming took 4 bases from V and 3 from J, leaving 13 bases between them. CDR3 region: CASSAPGRDYGYTF. Written as DNA, the CDR3 is TGTGCCAGCAGCGCCCCCGGGAGGGACTATGGCTACACCTTC.

The V gene is TRBV28, the J gene TRBJ2-5, with 7 bases identical to TRBD1. CDR1 and CDR2 from the germline V gene are MDHEN and SYDVKM. The ends lost 4 bases at V and 2 bases at J; junction bases unmatched: 7. CDR3 length: 15 residues. The CDR3 protein is CASSSGTELQETQYF. The CDR3 DNA is TGTGCCAGCAGTTCCGGGACAGAACTTCAAGAGACCCAGTACTTC.

This clone was recorded at least ten times. This chain uses TRBV6-5 with TRBJ2-7; D remains unclear. The germline CDR1 and CDR2 sequences are MNHEY and SVGAGI. This CDR3 is built from 10 residues. The V and J ends lost 8 bases and 12 bases respectively, with 14 bases between them. In DNA, the CDR3 is TGTGCCAGCGGCCCGCGCGGTAGGTACTTC. This encodes CASGPRGRYF.

The chain employs TRBV14 and TRBJ1-1; D gene uncertain. CDR3 length equals 14 residues. The V and J ends lost 4 bases and 2 bases respectively, with 11 bases between them. Per germline, CDR1 SGHDN and CDR2 FVKESK. Here the CDR3 reads CASSPQRVNTEAFF. CDR3 in DNA: TGTGCCAGCAGCCCCCAACGAGTTAACACTGAAGCTTTCTTT.

Here the CDR3 reads CASNGDIISGNTIYF. DNA for the CDR3: TGTGCCTCCAACGGCGACATCATCTCTGGAAACACCATATATTTT. The chain couples TRBV9 to TRBJ1-3; D gene uncertain. Germline CDR1 reads SGDLS; CDR2 reads YYNGEE. V was cut by 10 bases and J by 0 bases, with 17 bases left in between. The CDR3 contains 15 residues.

The V call is TRBV9, the J call TRBJ2-7; TRBD1 matches 8 bases. The junction had 5 bases not matched to a gene; V was cut back by 0 bases and J by 3 bases. Germline values: CDR1 SGDLS, CDR2 YYNGEE. This CDR3 comprises 15 residues. This chain's CDR3 is CASSVVGTGIYEQYF. In DNA, the CDR3 is TGTGCCAGCAGCGTAGTGGGGACAGGAATCTACGAGCAGTACTTC.

V and J are TRBV6-1 and TRBJ1-2, with D possibly matching TRBD1 (5 bases). CDR3 length: 13 residues. Germline V gene lookup returns CDR1 MNHNS and CDR2 SASEGT. The V end was cut by 8 bases, the J end by 3 bases, with 13 bases between. The CDR3: CASLTTGDYGYTF. As DNA, the CDR3 is TGTGCCAGCTTAACCACAGGAGACTATGGCTACACCTTC.

V usage is TRBV21-1 and J usage is TRBJ1-2; the D segment call TRBD1 is taken from the table without a DNA check. TRBV21-1 is listed as a pseudogene. This CDR3 is built from 14 residues. The CDR3: CASSKVHSNYGYTF. The CDR3 DNA reads as TGTGCCAGCAGCAAAGTTCATTCCAACTATGGCTACACCTTC.

About this clone itself: This sample also contains other DNA sequences that code for the same CDR3. The CDR3 nucleotides read TGTGCCAGCAGCCCGGGGGGGGGCACTGAAGCTTTCTTT. This gives the protein CASSPGGGTEAFF. The chain is built from TRBV6-5 and TRBJ1-1; D is possibly TRBD1 (5 bases). The V end lost 6 bases, the J end lost 4 bases, and 12 bases lay between the germline ends. CDR3 length: 13 residues. Germline values: CDR1 MNHEY, CDR2 SVGAGI.

This rearrangement joins TRBV11-2 to TRBJ2-5; perhaps TRBD2 as D (6 bases). V lost 5 bases and J lost 3, with 19 bases in between. Germline V lookup: CDR1 SGHAT, CDR2 FQNNGV. The length of the CDR3 is 16 residues. The CDR3 is CASSPISRGIKETQYF. CDR3 nucleotide sequence: TGTGCCAGCAGCCCCATATCACGGGGGATTAAAGAGACCCAGTACTTC.